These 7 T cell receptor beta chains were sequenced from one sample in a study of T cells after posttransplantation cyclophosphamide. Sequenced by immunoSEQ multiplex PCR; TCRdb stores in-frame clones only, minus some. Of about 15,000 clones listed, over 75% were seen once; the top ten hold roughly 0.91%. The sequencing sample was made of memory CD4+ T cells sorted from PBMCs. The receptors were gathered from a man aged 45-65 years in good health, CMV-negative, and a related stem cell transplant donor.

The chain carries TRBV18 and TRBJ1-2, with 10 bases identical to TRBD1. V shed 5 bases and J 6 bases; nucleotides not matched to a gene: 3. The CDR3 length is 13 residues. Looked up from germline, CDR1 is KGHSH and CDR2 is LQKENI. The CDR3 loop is CASSTGTGDGYTF. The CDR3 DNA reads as TGTGCCAGCTCAACCGGGACAGGGGATGGCTACACCTTC.

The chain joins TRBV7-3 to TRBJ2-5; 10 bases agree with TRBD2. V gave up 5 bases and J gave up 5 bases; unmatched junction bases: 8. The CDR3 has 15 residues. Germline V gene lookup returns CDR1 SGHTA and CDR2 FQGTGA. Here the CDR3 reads CASSTSGRAGETQYF. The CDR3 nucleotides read TGTGCCAGCAGCACAAGCGGGAGGGCCGGTGAGACCCAGTACTTC.

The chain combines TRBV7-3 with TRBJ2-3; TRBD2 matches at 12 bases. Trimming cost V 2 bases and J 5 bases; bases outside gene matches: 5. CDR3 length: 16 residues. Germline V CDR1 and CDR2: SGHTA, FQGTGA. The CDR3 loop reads CASSLRLAGGKDTQYF. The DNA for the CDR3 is TGTGCCAGCAGCTTACGGCTAGCGGGGGGGAAAGATACGCAGTATTTT. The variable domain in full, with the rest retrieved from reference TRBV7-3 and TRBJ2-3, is GAGVSQTPSNKVTEKGKYVELRCDPISGHTALYWYRQSLGQGPEFLIYFQGTGAADDSGLPNDRFFAVRPEGSVSTLKIQRTERGDSAVYLCASSLRLAGGKDTQYFGPGTRLTVL.

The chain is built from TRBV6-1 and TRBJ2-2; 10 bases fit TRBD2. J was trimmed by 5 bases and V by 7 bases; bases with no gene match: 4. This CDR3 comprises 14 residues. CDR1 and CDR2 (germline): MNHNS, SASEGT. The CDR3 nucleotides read TGTGCCAGCAAGATAGCGGGAGGAACCGGGGAGCTGTTTTTT. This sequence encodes CASKIAGGTGELFF.

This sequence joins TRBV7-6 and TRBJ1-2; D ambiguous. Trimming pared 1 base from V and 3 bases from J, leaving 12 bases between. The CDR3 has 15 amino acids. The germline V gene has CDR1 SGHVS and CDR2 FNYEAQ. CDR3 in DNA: TGTGCCAGCAGCTTAGGTTTGGGCCCATACTATGGCTACACCTTC. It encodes CASSLGLGPYYGYTF.

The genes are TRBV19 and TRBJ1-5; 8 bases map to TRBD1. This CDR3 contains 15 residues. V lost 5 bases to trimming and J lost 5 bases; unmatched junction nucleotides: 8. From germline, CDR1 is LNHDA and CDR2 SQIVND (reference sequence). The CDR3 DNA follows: TGTGCCAGTAGTTATTACAGGGGGGAAGATCAGCCCCAGCATTTT. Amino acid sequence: CASSYYRGEDQPQHF.

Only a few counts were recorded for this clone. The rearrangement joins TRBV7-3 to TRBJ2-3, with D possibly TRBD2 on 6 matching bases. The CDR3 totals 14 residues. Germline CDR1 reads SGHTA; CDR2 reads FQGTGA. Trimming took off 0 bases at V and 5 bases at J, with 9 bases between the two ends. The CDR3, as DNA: TGTGCCAGCAGCTTAACGCCCGGGGGAGATACGCAGTATTTT. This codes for CASSLTPGGDTQYF.